These 11 T cell receptor beta chains share one sample of origin, sequenced in a study of T cell responses to AZD1222 COVID-19 vaccine. The method was immunoSEQ multiplex PCR; TCRdb's version includes in-frame clones alone and lacks a portion of them. The sample has about 110,000 clones, over 80% seen once. This material consisted of peripheral blood, taken 28 days after the second AZD1222 dose. The receptor source for this set is an adult who received the AZD1222 COVID-19 vaccine.

On this clone: A read error may produce the germline difference seen at one junction end. The rearrangement links TRBV3-1 (or the pseudogene TRBV3-2) to TRBJ2-7; D unresolved. The CDR3 covers 13 residues. Germline V gene data show CDR1 as LGHDT and CDR2 as YNNKEL (reference sequence). For the CDR3, the DNA is TGTGCCAGCAGCCAAAGTCCCTCCCACGAGCAGTACTTC. It is translated as CASSQSPSHEQYF.

This clone showed up just once. The chain couples TRBV2 to TRBJ2-1; maybe TRBD2 (6 bases). The CDR3 loop spans 16 amino acids. Looked up from germline, CDR1 is SNHLY and CDR2 is FYNNEI. Trimming pared 3 bases from V and 2 bases from J, leaving 14 bases between. The CDR3 DNA follows: TGTGCCAGCAGTGATCCCGCGCGGACTACCTACAATGAGCAGTTCTTC. This codes for CASSDPARTTYNEQFF.

This chain joins TRBV12-5 and TRBJ2-1; no clear D. The CDR3 spans 12 residues. Germline CDR1 is LGHNT and CDR2 is FRNRAP. V lost 5 bases and J 10 bases, leaving 12 bases between the germline ends. The CDR3 DNA reads TGTGCTAGTGGTGCCGAATTTAACGAGCAGTTCTTC. Translated, it gives CASGAEFNEQFF.

By share, this clone counts as medium-sized (0.01 to 0.1%). The V and J genes are TRBV7-9 and TRBJ1-2; D uncertain. The germline V gene encodes CDR1 SEHNR and CDR2 FQNEAQ (reference sequence). The CDR3 extends over 13 amino acids. The CDR3 DNA sequence: TGTGTTGGGTGGTCGGGGTTAGCCTATGGCTACACCTTC. Amino acid sequence: CVGWSGLAYGYTF. The complete variable domain, with remaining parts taken from reference TRBV7-9 and TRBJ1-2, reads DTGVSQNPRHKITKRGQNVTFRCDPISEHNRLYWYRQTLGQGPEFLTYFQNEAQLEKSRLLSDRFSAERPKGSFSTLEIQRTEQGDSAMYLCVGWSGLAYGYTFGSGTRLTVV.

The chain couples TRBV5-4 to TRBJ1-5; D is uncertain. The CDR3 length is 15 residues. The germline CDR1 and CDR2 sequences are SGHNT and YYREEE (reference sequence). V was shortened by 3 bases and J by 2 bases, with 12 bases between the two germline ends. CDR3 bases: TGTGCCAGCAGCTCTAGTCCTGGGGGCAATCAGCCCCAGCATTTT. It codes for CASSSSPGGNQPQHF.

As DNA, the CDR3 is TGTGCCAGCAGTTCCATTGGCCAAACGAACACTGAAGCTTTCTTT. Translated: CASSSIGQTNTEAFF. V gene TRBV28 combines with J gene TRBJ1-1; D is ambiguous. Germline V lookup: CDR1 MDHEN, CDR2 SYDVKM. The CDR3 extends over 15 amino acids. The V gene lost 4 bases and the J gene lost 1 base, with 13 bases spanning the gap.

This rearrangement joins TRBV7-9 to TRBJ1-2, with D unclear. The CDR3 covers 15 residues. In germline, CDR1 is SEHNR, CDR2 FQNEAQ (reference sequence). V dropped 8 bases and J dropped 10 bases, with 26 bases sitting between them. The CDR3 sequence is CASRPDQRVTMAYTF. CDR3 coding DNA: TGTGCCAGCCGCCCAGACCAGAGAGTAACTATGGCCTACACCTTC.

This clone was detected only once. The V call is TRBV9, the J call TRBJ2-1; 7 bases agree with TRBD1. The CDR3 has 12 amino acids. The germline V gene encodes CDR1 SGDLS and CDR2 YYNGEE. The ends lost 3 bases at V and 13 bases at J; junction bases unmatched: 7. In DNA form, the CDR3 reads TGTGCCAGCAGCGGATACACAGGGGATCAGTTCTTC. Amino acids: CASSGYTGDQFF.

This chain joins TRBV24-1 and TRBJ2-2, with D maybe TRBD2 (6 bases). CDR1 is KGHDR, CDR2 SFDVKD, per germline. V was clipped by 5 bases and J by 8 bases, with 14 bases between them. The CDR3 runs 14 residues. CDR3 DNA sequence: TGTGCCACCAGTGCCCACACAGGAGGGGGGGAGCTGTTTTTT. This gives the protein CATSAHTGGGELFF.

This clone was detected once. The gene calls are TRBV27 and TRBJ1-4, with D possibly being TRBD1 (5 bases). V lost 2 bases and J lost 6, with 13 bases in between. Germline CDR1 and CDR2: MNHEY and SMNVEV (reference sequence). CDR3 length equals 15 residues. The CDR3 sequence: CASSLARGGDEKLFF. The CDR3 nucleotides read TGTGCCAGCAGTTTAGCCCGGGGAGGGGATGAAAAACTGTTTTTT.

The chain recombines TRBV28 with TRBJ1-2; 9 bases are shared with TRBD1. The CDR3 extends over 16 amino acids. Germline-derived CDR1 and CDR2 are MDHEN and SYDVKM. The V segment lost 5 bases and the J segment 8 bases; nucleotides outside the gene matches: 15. CDR3 nucleotide sequence: TGTGCCAGCAGTAATATAAGAACAGGGGGCCCCGGGGGCTACACCTTC. This encodes CASSNIRTGGPGGYTF.